This T cell receptor beta chain was recorded in a study of blood T cell repertoires in COVID-19. Background on the study: Specimens from acute and convalescent COVID-19 originated in the United States, Italy and Spain. Sources were T cells, B-cell-depleted T cells, or PBMCs; the material itself was cDNA or gDNA.

Sequencing used immunoSEQ multiplex PCR; TCRdb keeps in-frame clones, though not all of them. The sample shows roughly 250,000 clones, 86% of them seen only once. The material sequenced was peripheral blood. The clonotype comes from a woman in her twenties or thirties with COVID-19, enrolled during active disease.

CDR3 bases: TGTGCCAGCAGTCTGGGGGGAAGTCAGCCCCAGCATTTT. Its protein is CASSLGGSQPQHF. This sequence joins TRBV5-4 and TRBJ1-5; D is perhaps TRBD1 (5 bases). Trimming removed 5 bases from V and 6 bases from J, with 12 bases in between. Germline V lookup: CDR1 SGHNT, CDR2 YYREEE (reference sequence). The CDR3 contains 13 residues. Full variable domain (outside the CDR3, taken from reference TRBV5-4 and TRBJ1-5): ETGVTQSPTHLIKTRGQQVTLRCSSQSGHNTVSWYQQALGQGPQFIFQYYREEENGRGNFPPRFSGLQFPNYSSELNVNALELDDSALYLCASSLGGSQPQHFGDGTRLSIL.